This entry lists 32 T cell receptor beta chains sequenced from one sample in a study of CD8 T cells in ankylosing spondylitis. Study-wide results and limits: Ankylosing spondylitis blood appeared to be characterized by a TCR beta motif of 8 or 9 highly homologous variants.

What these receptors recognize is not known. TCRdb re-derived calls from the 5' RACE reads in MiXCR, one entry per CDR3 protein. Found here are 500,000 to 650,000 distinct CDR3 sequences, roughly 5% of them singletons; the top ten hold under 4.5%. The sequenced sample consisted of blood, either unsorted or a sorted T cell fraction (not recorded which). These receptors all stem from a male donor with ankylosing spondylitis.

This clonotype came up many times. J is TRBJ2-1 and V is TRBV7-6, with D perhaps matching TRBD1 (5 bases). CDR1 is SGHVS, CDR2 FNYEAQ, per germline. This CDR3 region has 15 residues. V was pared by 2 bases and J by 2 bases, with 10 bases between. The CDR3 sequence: CASSLYQGTYNEQFF. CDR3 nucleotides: TGTGCCAGCAGCTTATATCAGGGAACCTACAATGAGCAGTTCTTC.

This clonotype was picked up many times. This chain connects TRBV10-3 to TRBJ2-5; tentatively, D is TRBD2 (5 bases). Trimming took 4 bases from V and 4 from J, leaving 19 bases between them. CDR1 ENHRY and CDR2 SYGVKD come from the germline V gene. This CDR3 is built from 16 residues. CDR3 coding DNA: TGTGCCATCAGTGCAAGGACGGGAAACTTGGGAGAGACCCAGTACTTC. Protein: CAISARTGNLGETQYF.

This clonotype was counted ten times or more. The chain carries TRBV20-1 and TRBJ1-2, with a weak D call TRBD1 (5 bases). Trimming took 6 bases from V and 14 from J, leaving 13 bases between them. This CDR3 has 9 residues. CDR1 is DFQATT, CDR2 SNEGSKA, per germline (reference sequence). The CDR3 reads CSAPRRGTF. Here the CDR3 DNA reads TGCAGTGCCCCTAGGAGGGGTACCTTC.

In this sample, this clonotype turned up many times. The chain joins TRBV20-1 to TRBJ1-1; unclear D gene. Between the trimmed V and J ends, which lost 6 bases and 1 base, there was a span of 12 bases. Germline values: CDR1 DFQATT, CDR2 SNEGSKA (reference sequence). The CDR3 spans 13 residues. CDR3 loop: CSANPPGNTEAFF. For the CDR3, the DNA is TGCAGTGCGAACCCACCGGGGAACACTGAAGCTTTCTTT.

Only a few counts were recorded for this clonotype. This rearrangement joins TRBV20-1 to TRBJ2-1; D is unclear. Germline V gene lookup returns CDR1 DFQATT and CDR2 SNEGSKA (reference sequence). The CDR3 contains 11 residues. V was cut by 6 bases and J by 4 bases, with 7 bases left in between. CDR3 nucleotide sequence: TGCAGTGCAACCTCTTACAATGAGCAGTTCTTC. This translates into CSATSYNEQFF.

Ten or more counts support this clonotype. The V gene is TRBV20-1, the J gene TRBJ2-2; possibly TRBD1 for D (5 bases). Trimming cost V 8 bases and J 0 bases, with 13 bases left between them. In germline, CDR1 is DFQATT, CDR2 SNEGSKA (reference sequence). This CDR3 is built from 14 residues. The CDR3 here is CSPYRTSNTGELFF. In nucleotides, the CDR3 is TGCAGTCCATACAGGACCTCGAACACCGGGGAGCTGTTTTTT.

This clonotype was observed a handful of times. The CDR3 here is CASSVGEVEKLFF. The CDR3 DNA reads TGTGCCAGCAGCGTCGGGGAGGTTGAAAAACTGTTTTTT. The V call is TRBV7-9, the J call TRBJ1-4; D is unresolved. Per the germline V gene, CDR1 is SEHNR and CDR2 is FQNEAQ (reference sequence). V was pared by 5 bases and J by 7 bases, with 11 bases between. The length of the CDR3 is 13 residues.

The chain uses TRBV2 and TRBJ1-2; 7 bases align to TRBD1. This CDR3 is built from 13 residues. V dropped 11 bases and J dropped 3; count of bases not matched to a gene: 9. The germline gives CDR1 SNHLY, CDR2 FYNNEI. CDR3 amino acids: CAGTGQIDYGYTF. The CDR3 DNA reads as TGTGCCGGGACGGGACAGATAGACTATGGCTACACCTTC.

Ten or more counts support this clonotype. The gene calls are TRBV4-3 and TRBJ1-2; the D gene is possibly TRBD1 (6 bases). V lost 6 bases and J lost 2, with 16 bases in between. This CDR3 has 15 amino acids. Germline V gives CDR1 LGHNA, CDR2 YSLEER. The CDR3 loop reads CASRLNRVGNYGYTF. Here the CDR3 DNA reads TGCGCCAGCAGACTTAACAGGGTGGGGAACTATGGCTACACCTTC.

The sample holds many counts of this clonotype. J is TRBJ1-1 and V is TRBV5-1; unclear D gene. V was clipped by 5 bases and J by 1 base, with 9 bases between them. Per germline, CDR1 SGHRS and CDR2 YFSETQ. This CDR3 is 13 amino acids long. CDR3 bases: TGCGCCAGCAGTCGACACTCGAACACTGAAGCTTTCTTT. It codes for CASSRHSNTEAFF.

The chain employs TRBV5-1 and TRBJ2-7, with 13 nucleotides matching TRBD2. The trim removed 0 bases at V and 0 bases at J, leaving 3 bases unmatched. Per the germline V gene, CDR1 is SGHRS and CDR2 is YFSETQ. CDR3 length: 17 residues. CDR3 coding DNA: TGCGCCAGCAGCTTGGGGACTAGCGGGGGCTTCTCCTACGAGCAGTACTTC. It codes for CASSLGTSGGFSYEQYF.

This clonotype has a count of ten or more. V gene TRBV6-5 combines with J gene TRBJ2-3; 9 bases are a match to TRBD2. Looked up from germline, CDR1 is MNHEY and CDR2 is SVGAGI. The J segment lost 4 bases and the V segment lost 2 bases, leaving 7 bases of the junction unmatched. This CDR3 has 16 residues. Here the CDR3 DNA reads TGTGCCAGCAGTTACGGTAGCGGGGGTGGTGCAGATACGCAGTATTTT. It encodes CASSYGSGGGADTQYF.

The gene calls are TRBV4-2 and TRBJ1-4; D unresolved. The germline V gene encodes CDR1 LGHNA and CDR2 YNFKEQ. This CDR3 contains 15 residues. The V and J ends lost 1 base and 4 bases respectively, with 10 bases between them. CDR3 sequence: CASSQVSSDNEKLFF. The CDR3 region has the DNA TGTGCCAGCAGCCAAGTTTCTTCCGATAATGAAAAACTGTTTTTT.

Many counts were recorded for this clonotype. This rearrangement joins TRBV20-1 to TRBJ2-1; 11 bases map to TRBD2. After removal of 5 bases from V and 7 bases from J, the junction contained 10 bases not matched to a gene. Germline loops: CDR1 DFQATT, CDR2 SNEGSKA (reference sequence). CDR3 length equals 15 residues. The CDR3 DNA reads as TGCAGTGCTGGGGGGCTGGCTAGCGGGAGGAATGAGCAGTTCTTC. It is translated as CSAGGLASGRNEQFF.

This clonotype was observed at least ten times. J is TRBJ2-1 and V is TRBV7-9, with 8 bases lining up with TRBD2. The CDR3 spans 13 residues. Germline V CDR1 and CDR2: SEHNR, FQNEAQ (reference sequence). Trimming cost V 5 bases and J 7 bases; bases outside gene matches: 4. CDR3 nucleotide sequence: TGTGCCAGCAGCCGAGCGGGGGAGAATGAGCAGTTCTTC. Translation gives CASSRAGENEQFF.

The CDR3 coding sequence is TGTGCCAGCAGCTTCCGTCCCCGACAGTACAATGAGCAGTTCTTC. This codes for CASSFRPRQYNEQFF. The gene calls are TRBV7-2 and TRBJ2-1, with D perhaps matching TRBD1 (5 bases). The CDR3 totals 15 residues. Germline CDR1 is SGHTA and CDR2 is FQGNSA. V lost 3 bases, J lost 4 bases, and 13 bases lay in between.

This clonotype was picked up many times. CDR3 DNA: TGTGCCACCAGGGGATCAGACTTCGGCTACACCTTC. This sequence encodes CATRGSDFGYTF. V gene TRBV27 combines with J gene TRBJ1-2, with D perhaps matching TRBD1 (6 bases). This CDR3 has 12 amino acids. The V end lost 10 bases, the J end lost 8 bases, and 17 bases lay between the germline ends. Germline V lookup: CDR1 MNHEY, CDR2 SMNVEV (reference sequence).

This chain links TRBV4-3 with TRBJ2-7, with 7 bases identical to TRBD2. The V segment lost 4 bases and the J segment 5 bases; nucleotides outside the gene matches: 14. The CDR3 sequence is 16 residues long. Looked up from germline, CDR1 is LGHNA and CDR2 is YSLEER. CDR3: CASSPTSRGEVHEQYF. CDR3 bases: TGCGCCAGCAGCCCAACTTCACGGGGGGAGGTCCACGAGCAGTACTTC.

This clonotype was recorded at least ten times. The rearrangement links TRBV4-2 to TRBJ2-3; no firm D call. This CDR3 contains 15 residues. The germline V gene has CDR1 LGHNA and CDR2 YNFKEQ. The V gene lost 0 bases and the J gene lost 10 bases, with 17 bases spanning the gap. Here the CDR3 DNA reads TGTGCCAGCAGCCAAGATCGGGTCCGTAGCAAGGCGCAGTATTTT. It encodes CASSQDRVRSKAQYF.

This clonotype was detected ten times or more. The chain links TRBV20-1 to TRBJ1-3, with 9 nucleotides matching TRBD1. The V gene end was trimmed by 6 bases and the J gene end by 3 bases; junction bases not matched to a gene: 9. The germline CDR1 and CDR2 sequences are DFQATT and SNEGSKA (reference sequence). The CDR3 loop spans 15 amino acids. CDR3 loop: CSAARTGERGNTIYF. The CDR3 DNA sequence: TGCAGTGCCGCGAGGACAGGGGAGCGTGGAAACACCATATATTTT.

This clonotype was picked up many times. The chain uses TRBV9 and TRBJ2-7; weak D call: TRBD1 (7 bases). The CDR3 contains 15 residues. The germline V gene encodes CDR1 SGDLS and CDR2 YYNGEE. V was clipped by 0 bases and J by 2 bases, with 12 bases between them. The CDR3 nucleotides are TGTGCCAGCAGCGTAGGCGGGACAGCTGCCTACGAGCAGTACTTC. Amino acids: CASSVGGTAAYEQYF.

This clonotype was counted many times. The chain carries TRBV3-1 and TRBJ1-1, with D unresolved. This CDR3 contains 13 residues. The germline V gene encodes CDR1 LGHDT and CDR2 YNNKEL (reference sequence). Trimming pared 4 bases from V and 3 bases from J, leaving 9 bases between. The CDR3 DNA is TGTGCCAGCAGCCCAGAGCCAGACACTGAAGCTTTCTTT. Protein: CASSPEPDTEAFF.

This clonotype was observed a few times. The DNA of the CDR3 is TGTGCCAGCAGTGATACAGGTAGCTATGGCTACACCTTC. This encodes CASSDTGSYGYTF. V and J are TRBV6-4 and TRBJ1-2; weak D call: TRBD1 (5 bases). V was shortened by 3 bases and J by 4 bases, with 9 bases between the two germline ends. CDR1 is MRHNA and CDR2 is SNTAGT in the germline V gene. The CDR3 is made up of 13 amino acids.

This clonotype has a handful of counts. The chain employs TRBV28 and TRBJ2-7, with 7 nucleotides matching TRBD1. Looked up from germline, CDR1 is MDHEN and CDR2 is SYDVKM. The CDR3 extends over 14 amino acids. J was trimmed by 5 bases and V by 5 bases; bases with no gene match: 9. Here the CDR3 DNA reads TGTGCCAGCAGTCGACAGGGTGCGATCCACGAGCAGTACTTC. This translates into CASSRQGAIHEQYF.

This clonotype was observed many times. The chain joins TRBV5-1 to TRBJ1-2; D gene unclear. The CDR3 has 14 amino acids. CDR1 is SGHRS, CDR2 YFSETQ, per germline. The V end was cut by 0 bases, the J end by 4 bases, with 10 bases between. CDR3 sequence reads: CASSLEGGSYGYTF. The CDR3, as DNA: TGCGCCAGCAGCTTGGAGGGAGGGAGCTATGGCTACACCTTC.

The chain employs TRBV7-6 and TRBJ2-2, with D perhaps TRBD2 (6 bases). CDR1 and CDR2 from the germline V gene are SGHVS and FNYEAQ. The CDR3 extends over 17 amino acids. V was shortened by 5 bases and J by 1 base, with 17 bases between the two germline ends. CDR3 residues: CASSPPGGRGNTGELFF. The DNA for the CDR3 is TGTGCCAGCAGCCCTCCTGGAGGGCGGGGGAACACCGGGGAGCTGTTTTTT.

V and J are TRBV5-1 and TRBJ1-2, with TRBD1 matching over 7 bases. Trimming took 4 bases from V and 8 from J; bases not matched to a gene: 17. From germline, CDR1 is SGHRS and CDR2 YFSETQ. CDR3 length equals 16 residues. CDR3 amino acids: CASSNYFGQDLKGYTF. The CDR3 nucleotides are TGCGCCAGCAGCAATTACTTCGGACAGGATCTAAAGGGCTACACCTTC. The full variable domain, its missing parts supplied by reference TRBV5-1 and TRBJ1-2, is KAGVTQTPRYLIKTRGQQVTLSCSPISGHRSVSWYQQTPGQGLQFLFEYFSETQRNKGNFPGRFSGRQFSNSRSEMNVSTLELGDSALYLCASSNYFGQDLKGYTFGSGTRLTVV.

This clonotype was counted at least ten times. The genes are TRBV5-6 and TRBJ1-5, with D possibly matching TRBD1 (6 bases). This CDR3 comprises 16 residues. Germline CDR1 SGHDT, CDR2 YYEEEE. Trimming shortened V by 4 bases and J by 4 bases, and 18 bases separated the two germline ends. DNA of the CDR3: TGTGCCAGCAGCCGCGGGGGCGCGGGTCTTAATCAGCCCCAGCATTTT. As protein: CASSRGGAGLNQPQHF.

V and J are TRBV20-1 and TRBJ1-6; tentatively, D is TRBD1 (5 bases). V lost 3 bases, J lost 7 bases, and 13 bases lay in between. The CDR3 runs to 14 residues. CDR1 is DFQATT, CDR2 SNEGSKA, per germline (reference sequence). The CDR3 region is CSARRDGMNSPLHF. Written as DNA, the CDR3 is TGCAGTGCTAGGAGGGACGGAATGAATTCACCCCTCCACTTT.

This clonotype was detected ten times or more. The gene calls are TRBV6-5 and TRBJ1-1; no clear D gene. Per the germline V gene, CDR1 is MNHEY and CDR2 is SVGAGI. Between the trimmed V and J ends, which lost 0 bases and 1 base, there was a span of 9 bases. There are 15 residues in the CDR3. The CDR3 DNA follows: TGTGCCAGCAGTTACTCGTGGGTAAGGAACACTGAAGCTTTCTTT. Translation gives CASSYSWVRNTEAFF.

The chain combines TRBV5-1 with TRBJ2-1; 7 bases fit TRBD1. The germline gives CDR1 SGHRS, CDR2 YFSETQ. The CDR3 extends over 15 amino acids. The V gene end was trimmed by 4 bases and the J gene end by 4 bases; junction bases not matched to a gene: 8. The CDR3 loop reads CASSPGAGGYNEQFF. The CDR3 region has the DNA TGCGCCAGCAGCCCCGGGGCAGGGGGTTACAATGAGCAGTTCTTC. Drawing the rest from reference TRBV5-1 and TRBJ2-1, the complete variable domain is KAGVTQTPRYLIKTRGQQVTLSCSPISGHRSVSWYQQTPGQGLQFLFEYFSETQRNKGNFPGRFSGRQFSNSRSEMNVSTLELGDSALYLCASSPGAGGYNEQFFGPGTRLTVL.

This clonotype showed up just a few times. The CDR3 DNA reads TGCAGTGCTAGAGATGAGGGGGAAATCGCAGATACGCAGTATTTT. Translation: CSARDEGEIADTQYF. The chain is built from TRBV20-1 and TRBJ2-3, with D perhaps TRBD1 (6 bases). Trimming shortened V by 0 bases and J by 4 bases, and 14 bases separated the two germline ends. This CDR3 region has 15 residues. From germline, CDR1 is DFQATT and CDR2 SNEGSKA (reference sequence).